This passage covers 4 T cell receptor beta chains from one sample sequenced in a study of blood T cell repertoires in COVID-19. The data were produced by immunoSEQ multiplex PCR, yet TCRdb's version contains in-frame clones alone and is incomplete. The table includes roughly 270,000 clones, approximately 85% detected once. Sequencing was carried out using peripheral blood. All receptors come from a man aged 18 to 29 with active or convalescent COVID-19.

V and J are TRBV19 and TRBJ2-7, with 12 bases matching TRBD2. With 7 bases clipped from V and 1 base from J, the junction kept 5 bases outside the gene matches. The CDR3 extends over 15 amino acids. CDR1 and CDR2 (germline): LNHDA, SQIVND (reference sequence). CDR3 residues: CASTTTSGGSYEQYF. In nucleotides, the CDR3 is TGTGCCAGTACCACGACTAGCGGGGGATCCTACGAGCAGTACTTC.

The chain has TRBV24-1 and TRBJ1-5; TRBD1 is a possible D gene (6 bases). Trimming stripped 11 bases from V and 8 bases from J, with 24 bases between. Germline CDR1 and CDR2: KGHDR and SFDVKD. The length of the CDR3 is 15 residues. The DNA for the CDR3 is TGTGCCAGCAACGGCCAAGGGGGAAATCCTGAGCCCCAGCATTTT. Translated, it gives CASNGQGGNPEPQHF.

The CDR3, as DNA: TGTGCCAGCACTAAGTGGTCCTCGGGGGGAGAGACCCAGTACTTC. This sequence encodes CASTKWSSGGETQYF. V and J are TRBV9 and TRBJ2-5; 7 nucleotides match TRBD2. J gave up 4 bases and V 6 bases, and 12 bases lay outside the gene matches. There are 15 residues in the CDR3. Germline CDR1 reads SGDLS; CDR2 reads YYNGEE.

This chain connects TRBV9 to TRBJ2-5; TRBD2 agrees at 8 bases. J gave up 1 base and V 1 base, and 0 bases lay outside the gene matches. The length of the CDR3 is 14 residues. Germline-derived CDR1 and CDR2 are SGDLS and YYNGEE. CDR3 sequence: CASSVTSGQETQYF. The CDR3, as DNA: TGTGCCAGCAGCGTAACTAGCGGCCAAGAGACCCAGTACTTC.